This T cell receptor (beta chain) was sequenced during a study of blood T cells in healthy people across ages. It was with a sample-barcoded 5' primer and a J-beta primer mix that a second PCR of roughly 7 to 12 cycles was run. One entry per CDR3 protein results from TCRdb running MiXCR on the 5' RACE reads. Seen here are 1.5 million to 2 million distinct CDR3 sequences, approximately 32% observed once, and the top ten hold around 11%. Looked up from germline, CDR1 is DFQATT and CDR2 is SNEGSKA (reference sequence). The length of the CDR3 is 13 residues. V usage is TRBV20-1 and J usage is TRBJ2-5; 9 bases align to TRBD1. The end of the DNA is better explained by TRBJ2-7, so the J call may be wrong. The sequencing input was blood. The source is a woman between 25 and 40 years old in good health. CDR3 loop: CSARDRDPDEQYF. The CDR3 DNA follows: TGCAGTGCCAGGGACAGGGATCCCGACGAGCAGTACTTC.